Below are 18 T cell receptor beta chains sequenced from a single sample in a study of identical twins. TCRdb reanalysed the 5' RACE reads using MiXCR and keeps one entry per CDR3 protein. This table has approximately 500,000 distinct CDR3 sequences, approximately 24% appearing once. The data were also submitted as part of a second study, on T cells expressing NK-cell markers.

Sequencing was carried out using CD4+ T cells sorted from blood. The receptors derive from a woman under 30 in good health.

V and J are TRBV4-3 and TRBJ2-1; D gene ambiguous. Deletions cut 4 bases from V and 2 bases from J, with 9 bases between. Germline loops: CDR1 LGHNA, CDR2 YSLEER. The CDR3 is made up of 14 amino acids. CDR3 loop: CASSPTHPYNEQFF. CDR3 in DNA: TGCGCCAGCAGCCCCACCCACCCCTACAATGAGCAGTTCTTC.

The sample holds a few counts of this clonotype. The chain uses TRBV14 and TRBJ2-3; TRBD1 aligns across 7 bases. The junction had 7 bases not matched to a gene; V was cut back by 4 bases and J by 3 bases. CDR1 is SGHDN and CDR2 is FVKESK in the germline V gene. The CDR3 runs 15 residues. The DNA for the CDR3 is TGTGCCAGCAGCCTCCGGACAGGAGGAACAGATACGCAGTATTTT. This sequence encodes CASSLRTGGTDTQYF. The whole variable domain, remainder taken from reference TRBV14 and TRBJ2-3, is EAGVTQFPSHSVIEKGQTVTLRCDPISGHDNLYWYRRVMGKEIKFLLHFVKESKQDESGMPNNRFLAERTGGTYSTLKVQPAELEDSGVYFCASSLRTGGTDTQYFGPGTRLTVL.

This sequence joins TRBV7-2 and TRBJ2-7, with TRBD1 matching 7 bases. The V gene end was trimmed by 3 bases and the J gene end by 9 bases; junction bases not matched to a gene: 14. The CDR3 spans 15 residues. The V gene's germline CDR1 is SGHTA and CDR2 FQGNSA. This CDR3 reads CASSFTLGQIIGQYF. CDR3 bases: TGTGCCAGCAGCTTCACGCTGGGACAGATTATCGGGCAGTACTTC. The whole variable domain, filled in from reference TRBV7-2 and TRBJ2-7, reads GAGVSQSPSNKVTEKGKDVELRCDPISGHTALYWYRQSLGQGLEFLIYFQGNSAPDKSGLPSDRFSAERTGGSVSTLTIQRTQQEDSAVYLCASSFTLGQIIGQYFGPGTRLTVT.

The rearrangement uses TRBV7-2 and TRBJ2-7; a possible D gene is TRBD2 (6 bases). Germline lookup yields CDR1 SGHTA and CDR2 FQGNSA. CDR3 length: 15 amino acids. V dropped 2 bases and J dropped 4 bases, with 15 bases sitting between them. Written as DNA, the CDR3 is TGTGCCAGCAGCTTATATCTCGGGAGAATGTACGAGCAGTACTTC. Translated: CASSLYLGRMYEQYF.

This clonotype was seen many times. The rearrangement links TRBV12-3 or TRBV12-4 to TRBJ2-2, with no clear D. This CDR3 has 14 amino acids. The V end lost 8 bases, the J end lost 3 bases, and 13 bases lay between the germline ends. The CDR3 loop is CASRYSVYTGELFF. CDR3 nucleotide sequence: TGTGCCAGCCGGTATTCGGTATACACCGGGGAGCTGTTTTTT.

The chain recombines TRBV7-3 with TRBJ1-2; D not certain. CDR1 is SGHTA and CDR2 is FQGTGA in the germline V gene. The CDR3 extends over 14 amino acids. V lost 1 base and J lost 10, with 16 bases in between. For the CDR3, the DNA is TGTGCCAGCAGCTTAAGGCCAGAAGCCCGAGACTACACCTTC. Protein: CASSLRPEARDYTF. The full variable domain, its missing parts supplied by reference TRBV7-3 and TRBJ1-2, is GAGVSQTPSNKVTEKGKYVELRCDPISGHTALYWYRQSLGQGPEFLIYFQGTGAADDSGLPNDRFFAVRPEGSVSTLKIQRTERGDSAVYLCASSLRPEARDYTFGSGTRLTVV.

The rearrangement links TRBV20-1 to TRBJ2-5, with 8 bases matching TRBD2. Germline-derived CDR1 and CDR2 are DFQATT and SNEGSKA (reference sequence). The J segment lost 2 bases and the V segment lost 6 bases, leaving 5 bases of the junction unmatched. The CDR3 extends over 13 amino acids. In DNA, the CDR3 is TGCAGTGCCTCGGCTAGCGGGCAAGAGACCCAGTACTTC. The encoded protein is CSASASGQETQYF.

The chain has TRBV11-2 and TRBJ2-7; TRBD2 aligns across 11 bases. The V segment lost 4 bases and the J segment 6 bases; nucleotides outside the gene matches: 11. The CDR3 is 16 residues long. Germline lookup yields CDR1 SGHAT and CDR2 FQNNGV. The CDR3 bases are TGTGCCAGCAGCTCCACACTAGCGGGGGCACCCCCCGAGCAGTACTTC. It codes for CASSSTLAGAPPEQYF.

The J gene is TRBJ2-7, the V gene TRBV6-5; the D gene is possibly TRBD1 (5 bases). The CDR3 extends over 16 amino acids. The germline CDR1 and CDR2 sequences are MNHEY and SVGAGI. V gave up 4 bases and J gave up 3 bases, with 19 bases separating them. The chain's CDR3 is CASSWGPGSESYEQYF. The CDR3 nucleotides read TGTGCCAGCAGTTGGGGCCCCGGGTCAGAAAGCTACGAGCAGTACTTC.

A few counts support this clonotype. This chain connects TRBV20-1 to TRBJ2-7, with 11 bases lining up with TRBD1. The V and J ends lost 1 base and 0 bases, in that order; junction bases with no gene match: 2. This CDR3 contains 15 residues. CDR1 is DFQATT and CDR2 is SNEGSKA in the germline V gene (reference sequence). CDR3 nucleotide sequence: TGCAGTGCTAGAGTTGGGACAGGGGGCTCCTACGAGCAGTACTTC. This translates into CSARVGTGGSYEQYF.

This clonotype was counted between two and nine times. The gene calls are TRBV2 and TRBJ1-1; D unclear. Between the trimmed V and J ends, which lost 7 bases and 0 bases, there was a span of 12 bases. The germline V gene encodes CDR1 SNHLY and CDR2 FYNNEI. CDR3 length: 14 residues. The CDR3, as DNA: TGTGCCAGCAAAGTTGCAAGAATGAACACTGAAGCTTTCTTT. It encodes CASKVARMNTEAFF.

The chain couples TRBV12-3 or TRBV12-4 to TRBJ2-2; TRBD1 or TRBD2 may be the D gene (6 bases each). V was shortened by 5 bases and J by 5 bases, with 12 bases between the two germline ends. The CDR3 runs 14 residues. This chain's CDR3 is CASSRGGRTGELFF. CDR3 sequence (DNA): TGTGCCAGCAGTAGAGGGGGGAGGACCGGGGAGCTGTTTTTT.

The V gene is TRBV10-3, the J gene TRBJ2-1, with 9 bases fitting TRBD2. J was trimmed by 5 bases and V by 8 bases; bases with no gene match: 4. The CDR3 length is 13 residues. Per the germline V gene, CDR1 is ENHRY and CDR2 is SYGVKD. The CDR3 loop reads CAIEASGNNEQFF. DNA for the CDR3: TGTGCCATCGAGGCTAGCGGGAACAATGAGCAGTTCTTC.

The V and J genes are TRBV6-1 and TRBJ2-7, with 9 bases that match TRBD1. CDR3 size: 13 residues. The V gene end was trimmed by 6 bases and the J gene end by 5 bases; junction bases not matched to a gene: 5. Germline V gene data show CDR1 as MNHNS and CDR2 as SASEGT. CDR3 nucleotides: TGTGCCAGCAGATTGACAGGGGGTGACGAGCAGTACTTC. Translating it yields CASRLTGGDEQYF.

The sample holds a few counts of this clonotype. This chain uses TRBV5-6 with TRBJ2-1; TRBD1 agrees at 7 bases. The germline V gene has CDR1 SGHDT and CDR2 YYEEEE. The CDR3 runs to 15 residues. J lost 3 bases, V lost 0 bases, and 3 bases had no gene match. In DNA, the CDR3 is TGTGCCAGCAGCTTGGAGGACAGGCACTACAATGAGCAGTTCTTC. It is translated as CASSLEDRHYNEQFF.

This clonotype was detected a few times. The chain employs TRBV30 and TRBJ2-5; maybe TRBD1 (6 bases). Germline CDR1 is GTSNPN and CDR2 is SVGIG (reference sequence). With 5 bases removed from V and 1 base from J, the gap between germline ends came to 11 bases. This CDR3 has 13 amino acids. CDR3 sequence: CAWGRGGQETQYF. CDR3 sequence (DNA): TGTGCCTGGGGGCGAGGGGGCCAAGAGACCCAGTACTTC.

This clonotype came up once. This chain connects TRBV12-3 or TRBV12-4 to TRBJ1-3; weak D call: TRBD1 (6 bases). V was clipped by 3 bases and J by 7 bases, with 13 bases between them. The CDR3 extends over 14 amino acids. The CDR3 region has the DNA TGTGCCAGCAGTTTCAGGGGTTCAGGGAACACCATATATTTT. Residues: CASSFRGSGNTIYF.

The chain joins TRBV3-1 to TRBJ2-7; D is possibly TRBD1 (6 bases). This CDR3 is 16 amino acids long. In germline, CDR1 is LGHDT, CDR2 YNNKEL (reference sequence). Trimming shortened V by 0 bases and J by 0 bases, and 12 bases separated the two germline ends. CDR3 bases: TGTGCCAGCAGCCAAGATCAATGGGGGCGCTCCTACGAGCAGTACTTC. Protein sequence: CASSQDQWGRSYEQYF.